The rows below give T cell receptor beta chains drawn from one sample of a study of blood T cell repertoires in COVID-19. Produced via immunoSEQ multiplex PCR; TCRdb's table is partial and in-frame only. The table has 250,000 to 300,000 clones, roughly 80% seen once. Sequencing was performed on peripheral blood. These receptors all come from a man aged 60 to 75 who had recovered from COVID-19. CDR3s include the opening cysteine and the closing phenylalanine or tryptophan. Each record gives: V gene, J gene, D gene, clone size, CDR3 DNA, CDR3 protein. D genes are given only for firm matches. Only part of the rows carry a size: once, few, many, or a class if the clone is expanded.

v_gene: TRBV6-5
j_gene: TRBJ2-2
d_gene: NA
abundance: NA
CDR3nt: TGTGCCAGCACGGGGGAGCAGACCACCGGGGAGCTGTTTTTT
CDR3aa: CASTGEQTTGELFF

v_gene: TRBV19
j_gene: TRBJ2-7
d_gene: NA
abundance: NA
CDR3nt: TGTGCCAGTAGTATAGGGCAGGGGAGCCAGAACTACGAGCAGTACTTC
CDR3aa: CASSIGQGSQNYEQYF

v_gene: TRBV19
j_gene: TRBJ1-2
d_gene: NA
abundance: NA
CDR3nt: TGTGCCAGTAGGGACAGCTATGGCTACACCTTC
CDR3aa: CASRDSYGYTF

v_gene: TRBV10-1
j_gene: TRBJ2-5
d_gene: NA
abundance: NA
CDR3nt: TGCGCCAGCAGTGAGACAGGGTGGCAAGAGACCCAGTACTTC
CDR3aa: CASSETGWQETQYF

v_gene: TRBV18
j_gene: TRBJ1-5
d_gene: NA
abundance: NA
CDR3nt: TGTGCCAGCTCACCAACACAGACAGATAATCAGCCCCAGCATTTT
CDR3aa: CASSPTQTDNQPQHF

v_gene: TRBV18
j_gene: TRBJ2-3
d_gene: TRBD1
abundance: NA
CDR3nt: TGTGCCAGCTCACTCGGGACAGGGCTGACAGATACGCAGTATTTT
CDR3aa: CASSLGTGLTDTQYF

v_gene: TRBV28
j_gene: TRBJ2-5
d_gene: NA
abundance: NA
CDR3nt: TGTGCCAGCAGTTTGAGGTTGAGGGTGACCCAGTACTTC
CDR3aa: CASSLRLRVTQYF

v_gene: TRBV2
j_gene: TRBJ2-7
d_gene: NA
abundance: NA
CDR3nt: TGTGCCAGCAGGGAAGGGCAGGGGTCCTACGAGCAGTACTTC
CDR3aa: CASREGQGSYEQYF

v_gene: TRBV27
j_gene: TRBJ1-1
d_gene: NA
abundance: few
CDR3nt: TGTGCCAGCAGGCGACAGCTGAACACTGAAGCTTTCTTT
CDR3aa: CASRRQLNTEAFF

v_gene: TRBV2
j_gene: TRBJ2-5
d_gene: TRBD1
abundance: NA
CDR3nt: TGTGCCAGCAGTCAGGGGGCCGGGGAGACCCAGTACTTC
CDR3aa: CASSQGAGETQYF

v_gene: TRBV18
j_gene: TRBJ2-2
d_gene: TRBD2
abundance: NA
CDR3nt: TGTGCCAGCTCACCATCTAGCGGCTACGCGAACACCGGGGAGCTGTTTTTT
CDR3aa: CASSPSSGYANTGELFF

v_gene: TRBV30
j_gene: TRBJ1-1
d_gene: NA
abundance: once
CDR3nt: TGTGCCTGGAGACTCCCGGGCCGGGGAGCTTTCTTT
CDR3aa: CAWRLPGRGAFF

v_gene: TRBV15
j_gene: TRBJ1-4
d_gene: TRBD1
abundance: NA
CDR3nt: TGTGCCACCAGCAGGGACAGGACGGGCGACGAGCTGTTTTTT
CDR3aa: CATSRDRTGDELFF

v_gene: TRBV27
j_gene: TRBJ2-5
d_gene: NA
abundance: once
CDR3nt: TGTGCCAGCAGTTTGAGTGTCAGGAAAGAGACCCAGTACTTC
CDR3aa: CASSLSVRKETQYF

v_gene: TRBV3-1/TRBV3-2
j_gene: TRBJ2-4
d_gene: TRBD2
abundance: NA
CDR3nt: TGTGCCAGCAGCCAGATGACTAGCGGGGTAGCCAAAAACATTCAGTACTTC
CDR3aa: CASSQMTSGVAKNIQYF

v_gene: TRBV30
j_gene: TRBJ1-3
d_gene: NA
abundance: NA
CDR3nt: TGTGCCTGGAGTCCCGACAGCTTCTCTGGAAACACCATATATTTT
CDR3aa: CAWSPDSFSGNTIYF

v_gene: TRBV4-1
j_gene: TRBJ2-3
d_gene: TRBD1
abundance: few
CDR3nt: TGCGCCAGCAGCCAAGGTCTCCGGGACAGGGGCGCAGATACGCAGTATTTT
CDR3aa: CASSQGLRDRGADTQYF

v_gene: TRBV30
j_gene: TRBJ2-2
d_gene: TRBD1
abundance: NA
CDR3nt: TGTGCCTCTCACCGTCAACGGACAGGGGGCATCACGGGCGCCGGGGAGCTGTTTTTT
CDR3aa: CASHRQRTGGITGAGELFF